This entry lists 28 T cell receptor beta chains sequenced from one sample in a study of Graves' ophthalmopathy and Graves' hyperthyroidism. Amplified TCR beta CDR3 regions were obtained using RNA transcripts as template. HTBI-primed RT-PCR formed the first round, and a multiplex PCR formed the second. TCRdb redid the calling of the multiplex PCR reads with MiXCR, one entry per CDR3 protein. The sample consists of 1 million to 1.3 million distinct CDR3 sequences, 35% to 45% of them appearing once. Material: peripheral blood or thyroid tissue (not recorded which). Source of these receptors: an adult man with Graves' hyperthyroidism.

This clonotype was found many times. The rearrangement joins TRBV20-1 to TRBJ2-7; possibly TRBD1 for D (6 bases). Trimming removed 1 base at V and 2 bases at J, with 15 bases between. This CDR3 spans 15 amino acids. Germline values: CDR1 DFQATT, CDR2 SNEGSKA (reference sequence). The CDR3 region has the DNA TGCAGTGCTAGAGTACCGGGACACTTACCCTACGAGCAGTACTTC. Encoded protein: CSARVPGHLPYEQYF.

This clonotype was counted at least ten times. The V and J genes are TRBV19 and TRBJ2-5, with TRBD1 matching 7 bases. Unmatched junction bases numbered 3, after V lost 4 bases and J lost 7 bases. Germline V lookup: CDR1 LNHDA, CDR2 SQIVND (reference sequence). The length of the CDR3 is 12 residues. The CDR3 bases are TGTGCCAGTAGTAGGGGACAGCTGACCCAGTACTTC. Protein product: CASSRGQLTQYF. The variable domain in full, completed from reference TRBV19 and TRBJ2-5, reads DGGITQSPKYLFRKEGQNVTLSCEQNLNHDAMYWYRQDPGQGLRLIYYSQIVNDFQKGDIAEGYSVSREKKESFPLTVTSAQKNPTAFYLCASSRGQLTQYFGPGTRLLVL.

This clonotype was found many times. CDR3 DNA: TGTGCCAGCGAGAGAGCAGGGTGTACTGAAGCTTTCTTT. Residues: CASERAGCTEAFF. The gene calls are TRBV2 and TRBJ1-1; tentatively, D is TRBD1 (5 bases). V dropped 8 bases and J dropped 5 bases, with 15 bases sitting between them. Germline V gene lookup returns CDR1 SNHLY and CDR2 FYNNEI. This CDR3 comprises 13 residues.

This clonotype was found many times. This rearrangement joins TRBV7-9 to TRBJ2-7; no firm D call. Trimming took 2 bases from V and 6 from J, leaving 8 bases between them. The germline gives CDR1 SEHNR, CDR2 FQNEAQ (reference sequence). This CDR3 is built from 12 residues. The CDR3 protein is CASSLTSSEQYF. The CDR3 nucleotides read TGTGCCAGCAGCTTAACAAGTAGCGAGCAGTACTTC. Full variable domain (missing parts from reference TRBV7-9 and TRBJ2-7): DTGVSQNPRHKITKRGQNVTFRCDPISEHNRLYWYRQTLGQGPEFLTYFQNEAQLEKSRLLSDRFSAERPKGSFSTLEIQRTEQGDSAMYLCASSLTSSEQYFGPGTRLTVT.

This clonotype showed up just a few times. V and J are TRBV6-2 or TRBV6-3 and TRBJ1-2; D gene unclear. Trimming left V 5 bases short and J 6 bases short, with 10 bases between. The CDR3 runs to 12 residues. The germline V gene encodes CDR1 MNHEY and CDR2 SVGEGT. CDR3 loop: CASSPVNHGYTF. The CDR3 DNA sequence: TGTGCCAGCAGTCCAGTGAACCATGGCTACACCTTC.

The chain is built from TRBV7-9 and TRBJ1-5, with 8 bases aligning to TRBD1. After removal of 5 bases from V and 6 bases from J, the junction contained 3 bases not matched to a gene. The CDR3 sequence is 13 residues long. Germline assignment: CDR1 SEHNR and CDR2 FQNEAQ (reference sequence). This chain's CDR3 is CASSNRGTQPQHF. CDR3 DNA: TGTGCCAGCAGCAACAGGGGGACTCAGCCCCAGCATTTT.

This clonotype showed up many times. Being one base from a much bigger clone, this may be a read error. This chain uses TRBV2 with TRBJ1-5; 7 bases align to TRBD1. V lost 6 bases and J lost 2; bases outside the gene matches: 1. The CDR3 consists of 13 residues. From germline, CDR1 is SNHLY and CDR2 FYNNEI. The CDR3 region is CASRGQRNQPQHF. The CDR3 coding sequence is TGTGCCAGCAGGGGACAGCGCAATCAGCCCCAGCATTTT. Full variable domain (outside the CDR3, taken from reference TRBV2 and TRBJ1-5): EPEVTQTPSHQVTQMGQEVILRCVPISNHLYFYWYRQILGQKVEFLVSFYNNEISEKSEIFDDQFSVERPDGSNFTLKIRSTKLEDSAMYFCASRGQRNQPQHFGDGTRLSIL.

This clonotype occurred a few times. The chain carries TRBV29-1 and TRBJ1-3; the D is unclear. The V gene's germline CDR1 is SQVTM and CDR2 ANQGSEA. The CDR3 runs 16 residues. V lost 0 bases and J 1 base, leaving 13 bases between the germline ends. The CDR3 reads CSVEDLGSRSGNTIYF. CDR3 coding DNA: TGCAGCGTTGAAGATCTGGGTTCCCGATCTGGAAACACCATATATTTT.

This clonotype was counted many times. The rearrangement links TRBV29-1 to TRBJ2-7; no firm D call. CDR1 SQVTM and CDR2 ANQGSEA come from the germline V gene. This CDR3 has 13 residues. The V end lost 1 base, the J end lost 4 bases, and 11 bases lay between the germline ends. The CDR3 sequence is CSVEGLVGYEQYF. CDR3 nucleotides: TGCAGCGTTGAAGGTCTAGTTGGATACGAGCAGTACTTC.

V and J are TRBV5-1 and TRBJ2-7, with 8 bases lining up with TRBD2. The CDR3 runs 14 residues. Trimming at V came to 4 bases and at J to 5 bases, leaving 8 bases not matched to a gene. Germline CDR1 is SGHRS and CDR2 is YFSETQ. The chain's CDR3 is CASSPGLGRDEQYF. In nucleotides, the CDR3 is TGCGCCAGCAGCCCCGGACTCGGGAGGGACGAGCAGTACTTC.

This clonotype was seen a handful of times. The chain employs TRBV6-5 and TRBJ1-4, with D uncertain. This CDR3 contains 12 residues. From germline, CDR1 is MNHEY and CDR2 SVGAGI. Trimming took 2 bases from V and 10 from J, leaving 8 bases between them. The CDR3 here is CASSYAGSKLFF. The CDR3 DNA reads TGTGCCAGCAGTTACGCCGGGTCAAAACTGTTTTTT.

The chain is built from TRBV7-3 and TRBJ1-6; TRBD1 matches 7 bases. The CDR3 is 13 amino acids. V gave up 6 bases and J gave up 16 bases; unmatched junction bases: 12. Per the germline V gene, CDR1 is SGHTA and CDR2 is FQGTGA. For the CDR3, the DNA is TGTGCCAGCAGTAAACAGGGGACAGAGACACTCCACTTT. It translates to CASSKQGTETLHF.

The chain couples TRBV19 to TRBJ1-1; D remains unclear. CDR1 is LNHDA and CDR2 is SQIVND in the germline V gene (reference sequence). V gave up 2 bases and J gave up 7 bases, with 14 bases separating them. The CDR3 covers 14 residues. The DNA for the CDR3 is TGTGCCAGTAGTATATCGCCAGCCACCTATGAAGCTTTCTTT. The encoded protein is CASSISPATYEAFF.

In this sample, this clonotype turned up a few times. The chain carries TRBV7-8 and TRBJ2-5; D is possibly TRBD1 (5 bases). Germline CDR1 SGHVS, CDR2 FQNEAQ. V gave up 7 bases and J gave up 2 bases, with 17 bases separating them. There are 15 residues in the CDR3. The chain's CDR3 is CASKVGRSTQETQYF. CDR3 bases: TGTGCCAGCAAGGTGGGGCGGAGTACACAAGAGACCCAGTACTTC.

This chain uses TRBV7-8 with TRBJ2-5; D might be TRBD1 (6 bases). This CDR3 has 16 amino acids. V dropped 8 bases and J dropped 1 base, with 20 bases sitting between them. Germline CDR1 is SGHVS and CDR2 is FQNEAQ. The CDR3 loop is CASGPGVAQFQETQYF. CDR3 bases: TGTGCCAGCGGCCCAGGGGTGGCCCAGTTCCAAGAGACCCAGTACTTC.

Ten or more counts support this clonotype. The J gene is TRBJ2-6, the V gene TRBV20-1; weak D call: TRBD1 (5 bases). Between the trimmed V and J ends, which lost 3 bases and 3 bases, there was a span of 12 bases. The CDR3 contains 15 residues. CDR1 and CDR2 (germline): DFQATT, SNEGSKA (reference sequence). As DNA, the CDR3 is TGCAGTGCTAGCGCAGGGATTAGTGGGGCCAACGTCCTGACTTTC. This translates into CSASAGISGANVLTF.

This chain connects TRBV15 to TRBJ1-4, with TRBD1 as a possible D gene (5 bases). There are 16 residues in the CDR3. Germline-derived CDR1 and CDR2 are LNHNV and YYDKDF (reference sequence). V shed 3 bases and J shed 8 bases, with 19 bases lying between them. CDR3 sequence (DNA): TGTGCCACCAGCAGTATCCGGGGACCACACCCCGAAAAACTGTTTTTT. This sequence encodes CATSSIRGPHPEKLFF. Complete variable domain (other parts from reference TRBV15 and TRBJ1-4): DAMVIQNPRYQVTQFGKPVTLSCSQTLNHNVMYWYQQKSSQAPKLLFHYYDKDFNNEADTPDNFQSRRPNTSFCFLDIRSPGLGDTAMYLCATSSIRGPHPEKLFFGSGTQLSVL.

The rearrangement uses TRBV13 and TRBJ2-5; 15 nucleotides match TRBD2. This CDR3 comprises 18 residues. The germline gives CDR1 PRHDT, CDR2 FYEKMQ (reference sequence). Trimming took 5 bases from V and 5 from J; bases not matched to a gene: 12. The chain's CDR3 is CASSGPGTSGGFRETQYF. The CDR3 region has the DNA TGTGCCAGCAGCGGCCCCGGGACTAGCGGGGGGTTCAGGGAGACCCAGTACTTC.

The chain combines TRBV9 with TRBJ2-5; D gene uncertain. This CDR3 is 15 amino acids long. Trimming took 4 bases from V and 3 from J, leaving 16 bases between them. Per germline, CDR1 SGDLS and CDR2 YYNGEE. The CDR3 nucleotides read TGTGCCAGCAGCCAAGATCGGGCGCGAGAAGAGACCCAGTACTTC. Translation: CASSQDRAREETQYF.

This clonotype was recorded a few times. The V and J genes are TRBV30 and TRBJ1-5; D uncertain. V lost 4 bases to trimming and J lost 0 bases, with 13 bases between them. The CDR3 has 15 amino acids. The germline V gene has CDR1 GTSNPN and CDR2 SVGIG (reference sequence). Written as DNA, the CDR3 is TGTGCCTGGACAGGAGGAACGCATAGCAATCAGCCCCAGCATTTT. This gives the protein CAWTGGTHSNQPQHF.

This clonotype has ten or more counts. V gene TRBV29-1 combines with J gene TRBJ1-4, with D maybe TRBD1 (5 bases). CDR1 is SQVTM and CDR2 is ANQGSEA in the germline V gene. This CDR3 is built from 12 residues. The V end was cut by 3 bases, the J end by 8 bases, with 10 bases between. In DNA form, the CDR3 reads TGCAGCGTTGACCTTGGGGGGGAAAAACTGTTTTTT. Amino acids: CSVDLGGEKLFF.

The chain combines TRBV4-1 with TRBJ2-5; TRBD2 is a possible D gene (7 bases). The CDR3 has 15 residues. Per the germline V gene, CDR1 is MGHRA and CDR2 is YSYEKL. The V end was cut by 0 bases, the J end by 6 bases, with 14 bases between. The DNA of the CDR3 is TGCGCCAGCAGCCAAGATCTAGGGGGGGCGAAGACCCAGTACTTC. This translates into CASSQDLGGAKTQYF.

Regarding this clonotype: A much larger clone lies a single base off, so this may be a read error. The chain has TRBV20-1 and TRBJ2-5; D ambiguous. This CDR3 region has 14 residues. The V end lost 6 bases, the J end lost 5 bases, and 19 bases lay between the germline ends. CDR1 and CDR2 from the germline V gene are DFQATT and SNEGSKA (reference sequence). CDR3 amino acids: CSALVGVVRETQYF. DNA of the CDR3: TGCAGTGCCCTAGTAGGTGTTGTTCGGGAGACCCAGTACTTC.

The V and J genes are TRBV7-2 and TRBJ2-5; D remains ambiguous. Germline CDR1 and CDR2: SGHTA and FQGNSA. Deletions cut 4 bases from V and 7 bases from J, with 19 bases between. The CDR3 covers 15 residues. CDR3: CASSSSLMAAGTQYF. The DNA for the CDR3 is TGTGCCAGCAGCTCTAGTCTAATGGCCGCAGGGACCCAGTACTTC. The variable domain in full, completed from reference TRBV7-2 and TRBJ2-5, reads GAGVSQSPSNKVTEKGKDVELRCDPISGHTALYWYRQSLGQGLEFLIYFQGNSAPDKSGLPSDRFSAERTGGSVSTLTIQRTQQEDSAVYLCASSSSLMAAGTQYFGPGTRLLVL.

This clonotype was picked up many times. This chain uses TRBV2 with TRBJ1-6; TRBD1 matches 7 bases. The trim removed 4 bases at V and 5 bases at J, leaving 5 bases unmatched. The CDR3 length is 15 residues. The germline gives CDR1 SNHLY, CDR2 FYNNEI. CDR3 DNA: TGTGCCAGCAGTGGGACAGGAGGAAATAATTCACCCCTCCACTTT. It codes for CASSGTGGNNSPLHF.

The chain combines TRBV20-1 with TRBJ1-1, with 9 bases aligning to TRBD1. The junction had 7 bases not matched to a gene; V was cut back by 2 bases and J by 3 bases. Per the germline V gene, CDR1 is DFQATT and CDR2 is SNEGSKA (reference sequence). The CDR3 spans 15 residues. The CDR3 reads CSARPWDRVDTEAFF. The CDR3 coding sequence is TGCAGTGCTAGACCCTGGGACAGGGTGGACACTGAAGCTTTCTTT.

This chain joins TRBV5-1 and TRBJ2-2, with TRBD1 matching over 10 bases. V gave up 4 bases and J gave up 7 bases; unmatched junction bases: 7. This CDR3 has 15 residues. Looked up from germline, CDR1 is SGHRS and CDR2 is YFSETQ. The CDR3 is CASSITTGGFGELFF. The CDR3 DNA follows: TGCGCCAGCAGCATAACGACAGGGGGCTTCGGGGAGCTGTTTTTT.

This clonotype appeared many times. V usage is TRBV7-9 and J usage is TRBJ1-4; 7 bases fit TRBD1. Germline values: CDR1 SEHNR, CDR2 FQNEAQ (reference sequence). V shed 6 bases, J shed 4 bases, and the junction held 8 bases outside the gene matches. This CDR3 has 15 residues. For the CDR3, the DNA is TGTGCCAGCAGACCCCCGGGACAGATTAATGAAAAACTGTTTTTT. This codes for CASRPPGQINEKLFF.